Listed here is a single TCR beta chain. It has no known antigen specificity. One base away there is no much larger clone; base qualities are not given. This sample is part of a study of OX40 agonist ivuxolimab in advanced cancers. In the study overall: Ivuxolimab, which targeted the costimulatory receptor OX40 (CD134), was an agonistic, fully human IgG2 monoclonal antibody. A male proportion of nearly 85% and a mean age of roughly 58 years, ranging from roughly 23 to 90, were recorded for the dose-escalation cohort. The paper covers the monotherapy dose-escalation part of the phase I ivuxolimab trial, which included N of about 56 patients. Intravenous ivuxolimab was administered to patients every 2 weeks at six dose levels: 0.01, 0.1, 0.3, 1.5, 3 and 10 mg/kg. Partial responses were achieved by three dose-escalation patients, of whom one had hepatocellular carcinoma and two had cutaneous melanoma. The point of sequencing TCRbeta in the periphery was to test whether ivuxolimab changed TCR sequence diversity and drove clonal T-cell expansion. Prior anti-PD-1, anti-PD-L1 or anti-CTLA-4 therapy was permitted, and checkpoint inhibitors had been received by roughly 40% of dose-escalation patients. Of the approximately 50 patients in dose escalation, about 20 had hepatocellular carcinoma, around 15 had melanoma, 9 had renal cell carcinoma and 9 had head and neck cancer. Study-wide findings and limitations: At doses from 0.1 to 3.0 mg/kg, clonal expansion was seen in both CD4+ and CD8+ blood T cells between baseline and week 6. After ivuxolimab, CD8+ T cells had more expanded clones than CD4+ T cells on average. Antigen specificity was not determined for the clonally expanded peripheral T cells. Partial responders in the 0.1-3.0 mg/kg groups had among the lowest normalized peripheral clonal expansion, especially among CD8+ T cells. Low levels of normalized T-cell clonal expansion were also seen in some patients who did not respond.

Including the terminal cysteine and phenylalanine, the CDR3 comprises 15 residues. Only the CDR3 part of the read is kept: 45 bases, read in frame from the first base. CDR1 and CDR2, per the germline V gene, are ENHRY and SYGVKD. V trim: 0 bases; J trim: 6 bases; unmatched bases: 4. Patients with autoimmune disease history or receiving systemic immunosuppression were excluded from the trial. In every dose cohort, peripheral blood was drawn for TCR sequencing at baseline, cycle 4 day 1, and cycle 7 day 1. Samples came from an open-label, multicenter, first-in-human phase I dose-escalation trial of ivuxolimab. Adults with locally advanced or metastatic melanoma, renal cell, hepatocellular, or head and neck squamous cell carcinoma were enrolled in the trial. Before TCR sequencing, CD4+ and CD8+ T cells were separately sorted from peripheral blood. To sequence the TCRbeta CDR3 region, genomic DNA was isolated from the sorted cells. TCRbeta CDR3 regions were sequenced using the immunoSEQ Assay. TCRdb limited this immuneACCESS table to in-frame rearrangements with V and J called. A share of clones is missing; checked studies link under half to unresolved V genes, and the rest is unexplained. Counted in this sample were about 79,000 clones; about 90% of them appeared once. Clones ranked in the top ten supply 9.5% to 11% of the sample.

Sequenced here: CD4+ or CD8+ T cells sorted from blood, sampled in a trial of the OX40 agonist ivuxolimab. The chain uses TRBV10-3 and TRBJ1-5; 8 bases in the junction line up with TRBD1. The origin of this receptor is an adult with an advanced solid tumor such as melanoma, head and neck, liver or kidney cancer. The CDR3 protein sequence reads: CAISESPDRAQPQHF. The DNA reads TGTGCCATCAGTGAGTCGCCGGACAGGGCTCAGCCCCAGCATTTT.